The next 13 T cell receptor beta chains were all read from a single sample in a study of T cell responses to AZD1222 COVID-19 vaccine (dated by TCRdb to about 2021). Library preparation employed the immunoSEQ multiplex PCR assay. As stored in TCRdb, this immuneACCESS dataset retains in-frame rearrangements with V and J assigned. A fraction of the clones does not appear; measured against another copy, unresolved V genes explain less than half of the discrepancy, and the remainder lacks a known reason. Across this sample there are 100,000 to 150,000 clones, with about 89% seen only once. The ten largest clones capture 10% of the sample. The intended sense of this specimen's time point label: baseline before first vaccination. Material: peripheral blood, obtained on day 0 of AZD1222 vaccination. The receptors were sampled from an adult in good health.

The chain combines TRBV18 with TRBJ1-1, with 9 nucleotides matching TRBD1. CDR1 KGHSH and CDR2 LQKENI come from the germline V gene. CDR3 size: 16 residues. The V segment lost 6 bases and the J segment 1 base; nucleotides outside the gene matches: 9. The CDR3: CASSQGTGMANTEAFF. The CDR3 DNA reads TGTGCCAGCTCCCAAGGGACAGGGATGGCGAACACTGAAGCTTTCTTT.

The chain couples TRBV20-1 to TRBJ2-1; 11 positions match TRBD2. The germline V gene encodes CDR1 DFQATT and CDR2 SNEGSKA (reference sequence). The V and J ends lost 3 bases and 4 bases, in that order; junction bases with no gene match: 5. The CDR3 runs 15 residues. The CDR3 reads CSASTLAGEYNEQFF. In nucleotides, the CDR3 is TGCAGTGCTAGTACACTAGCGGGAGAGTACAATGAGCAGTTCTTC.

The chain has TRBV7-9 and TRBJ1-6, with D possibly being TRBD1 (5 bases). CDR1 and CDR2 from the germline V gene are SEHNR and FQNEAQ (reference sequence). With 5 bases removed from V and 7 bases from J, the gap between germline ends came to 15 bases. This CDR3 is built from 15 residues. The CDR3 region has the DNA TGTGCCAGCAGCCCCGGGGCCCGAGGAAATTCACCCCTCCACTTT. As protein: CASSPGARGNSPLHF.

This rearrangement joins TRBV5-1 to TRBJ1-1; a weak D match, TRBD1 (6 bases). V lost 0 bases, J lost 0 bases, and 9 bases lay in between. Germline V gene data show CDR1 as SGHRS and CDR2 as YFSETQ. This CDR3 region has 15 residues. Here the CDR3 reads CASSLAGGMNTEAFF. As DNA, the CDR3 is TGCGCCAGCAGCTTGGCCGGGGGCATGAACACTGAAGCTTTCTTT.

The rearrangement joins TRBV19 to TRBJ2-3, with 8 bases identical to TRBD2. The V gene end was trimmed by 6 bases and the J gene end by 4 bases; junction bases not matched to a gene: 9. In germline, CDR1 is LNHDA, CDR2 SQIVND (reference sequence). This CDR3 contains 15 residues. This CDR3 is CASRGTSWSADTQYF. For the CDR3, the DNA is TGTGCCAGTAGAGGGACTAGTTGGAGCGCAGATACGCAGTATTTT.

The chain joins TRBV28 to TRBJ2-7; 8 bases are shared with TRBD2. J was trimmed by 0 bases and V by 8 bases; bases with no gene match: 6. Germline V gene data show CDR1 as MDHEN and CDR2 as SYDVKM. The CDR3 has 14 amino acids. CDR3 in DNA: TGTGCCAGCTTGGGAGCGGGGGCCTCCTACGAGCAGTACTTC. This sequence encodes CASLGAGASYEQYF.

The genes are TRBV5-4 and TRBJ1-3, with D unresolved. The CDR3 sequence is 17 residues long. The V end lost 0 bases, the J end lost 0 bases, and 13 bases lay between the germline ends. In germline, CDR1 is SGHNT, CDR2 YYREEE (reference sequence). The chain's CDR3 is CASSLDPGVSSGNTIYF. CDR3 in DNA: TGTGCCAGCAGCTTGGACCCCGGTGTAAGCTCTGGAAACACCATATATTTT.

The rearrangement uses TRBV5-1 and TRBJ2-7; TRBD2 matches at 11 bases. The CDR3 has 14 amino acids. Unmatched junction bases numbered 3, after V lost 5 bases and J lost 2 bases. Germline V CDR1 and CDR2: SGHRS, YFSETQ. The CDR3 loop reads CASRTSGGTYEQYF. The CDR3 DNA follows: TGCGCCAGCAGAACTAGCGGGGGAACCTACGAGCAGTACTTC.

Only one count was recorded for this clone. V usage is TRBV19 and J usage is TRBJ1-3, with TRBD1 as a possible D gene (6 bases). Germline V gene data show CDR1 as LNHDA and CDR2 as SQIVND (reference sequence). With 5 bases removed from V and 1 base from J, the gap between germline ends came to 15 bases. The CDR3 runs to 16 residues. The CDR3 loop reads CASSSTGTNSGNTIYF. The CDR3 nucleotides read TGTGCCAGTAGTTCAACAGGGACGAATTCTGGAAACACCATATATTTT.

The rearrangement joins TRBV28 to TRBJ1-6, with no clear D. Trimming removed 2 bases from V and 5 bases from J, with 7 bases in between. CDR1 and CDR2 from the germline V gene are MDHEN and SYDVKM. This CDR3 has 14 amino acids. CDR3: CASSLEGNNSPLHF. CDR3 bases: TGTGCCAGCAGTTTAGAGGGCAATAATTCACCCCTCCACTTT.

CDR3 protein: CATSDPREGTDTQYF. CDR3 nucleotides: TGTGCCACCAGTGATCCCCGAGAGGGCACAGATACGCAGTATTTT. The rearrangement links TRBV24-1 to TRBJ2-3; D is unresolved. CDR1 and CDR2 (germline): KGHDR, SFDVKD. The length of the CDR3 is 15 residues. Trimming took off 3 bases at V and 1 base at J, with 10 bases between the two ends.

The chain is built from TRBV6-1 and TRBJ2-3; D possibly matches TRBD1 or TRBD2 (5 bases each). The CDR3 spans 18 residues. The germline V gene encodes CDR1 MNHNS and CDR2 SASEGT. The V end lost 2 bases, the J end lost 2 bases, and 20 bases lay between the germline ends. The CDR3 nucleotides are TGTGCCAGCAGTGAACGGGACGGGACGGGGCAAGCCACAGATACGCAGTATTTT. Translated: CASSERDGTGQATDTQYF.

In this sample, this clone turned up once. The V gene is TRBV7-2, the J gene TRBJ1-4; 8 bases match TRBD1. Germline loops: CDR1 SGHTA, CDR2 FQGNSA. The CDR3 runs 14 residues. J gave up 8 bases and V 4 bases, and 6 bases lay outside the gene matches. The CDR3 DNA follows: TGTGCCAGCAGCTGGGCACAGGGGGGCGAAAAACTGTTTTTT. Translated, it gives CASSWAQGGEKLFF.